This TCR beta chain originates from a study of T cells in Graves' hyperthyroidism and ophthalmopathy. Disease duration was under 3 months in the ophthalmopathy patients, who also had a Clinical Activity Score of at least 3 and a NOSPECS grade of at least 4. CDR1 and CDR2 (germline): MGHRA, YSYEKL. This CDR3 contains 14 residues. Trimming removed 0 bases from V and 4 bases from J, with 9 bases in between. RNA transcripts provided the source from which TCR beta CDR3 regions were amplified. The study used the HTBI primer set for a first-round RT-PCR of the TCR CDR3. A single record per CDR3 protein comes from TCRdb applying MiXCR to the multiplex PCR reads. This table holds 550,000 to 600,000 distinct CDR3 sequences, 13% to 15% found once.

This TCR came from a woman aged 18-29 years with Graves' ophthalmopathy. The sequencing input was blood. The J gene is TRBJ1-2, the V gene TRBV4-1; D not certain. The CDR3 DNA reads as TGCGCCAGCAGCCAAGAGATTTACCCCTATGGCTACACCTTC. Translating gives CASSQEIYPYGYTF.